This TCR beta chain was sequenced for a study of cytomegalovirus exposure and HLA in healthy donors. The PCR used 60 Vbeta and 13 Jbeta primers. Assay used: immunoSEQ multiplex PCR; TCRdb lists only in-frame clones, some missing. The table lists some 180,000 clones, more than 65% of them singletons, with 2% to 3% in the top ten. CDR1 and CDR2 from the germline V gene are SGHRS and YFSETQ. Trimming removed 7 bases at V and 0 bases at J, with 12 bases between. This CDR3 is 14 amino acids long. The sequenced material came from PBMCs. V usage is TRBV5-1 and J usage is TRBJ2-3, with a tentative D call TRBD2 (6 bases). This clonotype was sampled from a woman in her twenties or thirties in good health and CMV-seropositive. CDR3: CASVRDSSTDTQYF. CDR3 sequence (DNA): TGCGCCAGCGTACGGGACTCCAGCACAGATACGCAGTATTTT.